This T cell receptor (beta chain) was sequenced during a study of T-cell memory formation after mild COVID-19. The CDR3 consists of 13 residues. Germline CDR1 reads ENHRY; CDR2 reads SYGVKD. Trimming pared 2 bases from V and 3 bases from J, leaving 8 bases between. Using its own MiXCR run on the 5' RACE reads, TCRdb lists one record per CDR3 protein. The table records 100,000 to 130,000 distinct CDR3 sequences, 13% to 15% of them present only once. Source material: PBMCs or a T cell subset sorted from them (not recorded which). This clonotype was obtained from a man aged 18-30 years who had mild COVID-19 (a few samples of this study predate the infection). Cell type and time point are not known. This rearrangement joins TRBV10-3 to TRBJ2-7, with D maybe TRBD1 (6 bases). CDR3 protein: CAISEGRGYEQYF. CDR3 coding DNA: TGTGCCATCAGTGAGGGCAGGGGCTACGAGCAGTACTTC.